The TCR beta chain under discussion was sequenced for a study of CD8 T cells in ankylosing spondylitis. Study-wide findings and caveats: A TCR beta motif of about eight highly homologous variants seemed to mark ankylosing spondylitis blood. Past research had described some motif variants in reactive arthritis synovial fluid and blood.

As to this clonotype: The antigen is undetermined.

TCRdb ran MiXCR on the 5' RACE reads and lists one entry per CDR3 protein. The sample lists roughly 700,000 distinct CDR3 sequences; 15% to 20% were seen once. The germline V gene encodes CDR1 ENHRY and CDR2 SYGVKD. Trimming left V 0 bases short and J 2 bases short, with 13 bases between. The CDR3 covers 16 residues. This receptor was taken from a male donor with ankylosing spondylitis. The sequenced material came from blood, either unsorted or a sorted T cell fraction (not recorded which). The V call is TRBV10-3, the J call TRBJ2-5, with D possibly matching TRBD1 (6 bases). The CDR3 DNA follows: TGTGCCATCAGTGAGTCTGGTTGGGACAATCAAGAGACCCAGTACTTC. Translation: CAISESGWDNQETQYF.